Shown below are 9 T cell receptor beta chains from a single sample sequenced in a study of blood T cell repertoires in COVID-19. The protocol was immunoSEQ multiplex PCR, while the TCRdb copy is restricted to in-frame clones and leaves out a portion. Among about 210,000 clones, 65% to 90% were seen once, and the ten largest hold about 9.7%. Sequencing was performed on peripheral blood. Source of these receptors: a man aged 45 to 65 with active or convalescent COVID-19.

This chain connects TRBV4-2 to TRBJ2-1; weak D call: TRBD1 (6 bases). Trimming left V 0 bases short and J 2 bases short, with 26 bases between. Germline V lookup: CDR1 LGHNA, CDR2 YNFKEQ. The CDR3 has 21 amino acids. CDR3 bases: TGTGCCAGCAGCCAAGAATTGTTGTGGGGGCTACCCTATAAAGCCTACAATGAGCAGTTCTTC. Its protein is CASSQELLWGLPYKAYNEQFF.

The chain carries TRBV19 and TRBJ1-4; TRBD1 aligns across 8 bases. The trim removed 5 bases at V and 3 bases at J, leaving 2 bases unmatched. CDR1 and CDR2 from the germline V gene are LNHDA and SQIVND (reference sequence). The CDR3 length is 14 residues. The CDR3 sequence: CASSHRGANEKLFF. The CDR3 DNA reads as TGTGCCAGTAGTCACAGGGGGGCTAATGAAAAACTGTTTTTT.

The chain recombines TRBV28 with TRBJ1-1, with 9 positions matching TRBD1. The V gene end was trimmed by 3 bases and the J gene end by 0 bases; junction bases not matched to a gene: 8. Germline V gene sequence: CDR1 MDHEN, CDR2 SYDVKM. This CDR3 comprises 17 residues. The CDR3 sequence: CASSLVLTGGMNTEAFF. CDR3 nucleotides: TGTGCCAGCAGTTTGGTCTTAACAGGGGGCATGAACACTGAAGCTTTCTTT.

The rearrangement links TRBV4-3 to TRBJ2-1; TRBD2 aligns across 7 bases. CDR3 size: 16 residues. The V segment lost 0 bases and the J segment 0 bases; nucleotides outside the gene matches: 2. Germline CDR1 LGHNA, CDR2 YSLEER. This chain's CDR3 is CASSQDGGSSYNEQFF. DNA of the CDR3: TGCGCCAGCAGCCAAGACGGGGGGAGCTCCTACAATGAGCAGTTCTTC.

The chain joins TRBV7-9 to TRBJ2-1, with TRBD1 matching over 7 bases. This CDR3 spans 14 amino acids. Germline-derived CDR1 and CDR2 are SEHNR and FQNEAQ (reference sequence). The V and J ends lost 0 bases and 4 bases, in that order; junction bases with no gene match: 0. CDR3: CASSLAQGYNEQFF. CDR3 DNA sequence: TGTGCCAGCAGCTTAGCACAGGGGTACAATGAGCAGTTCTTC.

The V and J genes are TRBV2 and TRBJ2-1, with D possibly TRBD2 on 6 matching bases. Per the germline V gene, CDR1 is SNHLY and CDR2 is FYNNEI. With 7 bases removed from V and 9 bases from J, the gap between germline ends came to 19 bases. The CDR3 extends over 14 amino acids. This CDR3 is CASTSLRRVGEQFF. The CDR3 DNA is TGTGCCAGCACCTCTCTACGGAGGGTGGGTGAGCAGTTCTTC. Full variable domain (rest looked up from reference TRBV2 and TRBJ2-1): EPEVTQTPSHQVTQMGQEVILRCVPISNHLYFYWYRQILGQKVEFLVSFYNNEISEKSEIFDDQFSVERPDGSNFTLKIRSTKLEDSAMYFCASTSLRRVGEQFFGPGTRLTVL.

Details on this clone: One junction end does not reproduce the germline sequence, and a read error may be involved. The chain couples TRBV28 to TRBJ2-5, with 9 positions matching TRBD1. Germline V gives CDR1 MDHEN, CDR2 SYDVKM. This CDR3 contains 16 residues. CDR3 amino acids: CASSLSGTGPRESQYF. CDR3 coding DNA: TGTGCCAGCAGTTTATCCGGGACAGGGCCAAGAGAGTCCCAGTACTTC.

In the case of this clone: Other DNA variants within this sample encode the same CDR3. This chain joins TRBV11-2 and TRBJ2-5, with 8 bases lining up with TRBD2. The length of the CDR3 is 14 residues. Germline-derived CDR1 and CDR2 are SGHAT and FQNNGV. V lost 1 base to trimming and J lost 4 bases; unmatched junction nucleotides: 2. As DNA, the CDR3 is TGTGCCAGCAGCTTAGGCCTAGCGGGAGAGACCCAGTACTTC. Translating it yields CASSLGLAGETQYF.

The chain's CDR3 is CASSLGDEQYV. CDR3 coding DNA: TGTGCCAGCAGCTTGGGCGACGAGCAGTACGTC. This rearrangement joins TRBV5-4 to TRBJ2-7; D uncertain. V was shortened by 0 bases and J by 5 bases, with 3 bases between the two germline ends. This CDR3 region has 11 residues. In germline, CDR1 is SGHNT, CDR2 YYREEE (reference sequence).